This T cell receptor (beta chain) came from a study of shared clonotypes between healthy human individuals. Study results and caveats: Although depth was large, rarefaction showed that sequencing of the sorted subsets was incomplete. Few donors limited the genetic and exposure-history diversity represented.

Deep-level settings were used for running the assay. TCRdb keeps only in-frame clones here, not all; method: immunoSEQ multiplex PCR. This sample yields 2 million to 2.5 million clones, of which about nine tenths are seen a single time; roughly 0.34% belongs to the top ten. On this clone itself: Its antigen is not known.

Sequencing was performed on naive CD4+ T cells from PBMCs. Subset: CD45RA+ positively selected. The receptor was isolated from a man younger than 35 in good health. Some clones in this sample may be carry-over from other donors' samples.

The CDR3 spells CASSPTDRLHTQYF. The DNA of the CDR3 is TGTGCCAGCAGCCCGACCGACAGACTCCATACGCAGTATTTT. The chain uses TRBV11-2 and TRBJ2-3, with TRBD1 as a possible D gene (5 bases). The CDR3 contains 14 residues. CDR1 is SGHAT, CDR2 FQNNGV, per germline. V shed 5 bases and J shed 7 bases, with 16 bases lying between them. The complete variable domain, with remaining parts taken from reference TRBV11-2 and TRBJ2-3, reads EAGVAQSPRYKIIEKRQSVAFWCNPISGHATLYWYQQILGQGPKLLIQFQNNGVVDDSQLPKDRFSAERLKGVDSTLKIQPAKLEDSAVYLCASSPTDRLHTQYFGPGTRLTVL.